What follows describes a single T cell receptor beta chain. What it recognizes is unknown. This sample was taken from a study of somatic mutations in cytotoxic T cells in rheumatoid arthritis. The study, taken as a whole, reports: Rheumatoid arthritis patients, but not healthy controls, exhibited increasing CD8+ clonality with age. Neither rheumatoid arthritis patients nor age-matched healthy controls had significantly different CD8+ T-cell clonality from the other group.

This CDR3 spans 15 amino acids. Germline V CDR1 and CDR2: SGHTA, FQGNSA. The junction had 5 bases not matched to a gene; V was cut back by 2 bases and J by 2 bases. This table comes from immunoSEQ multiplex PCR, and its TCRdb copy is limited to in-frame clones, with some not included. The sample contains more than 6,500 clones, 70% of which appear only once. Sequencing used CD8+ T cells sorted from blood. The clonotype originates from a man aged 40-49 years in good health. The V call is TRBV7-2, the J call TRBJ2-7; 8 positions match TRBD1. The chain's CDR3 is CASSLRGTGAYEQYV. The CDR3 DNA reads as TGTGCCAGCAGCTTAAGGGGGACAGGAGCCTACGAGCAGTACGTC.